Sequencing of this T cell receptor beta chain was carried out in a study of CXCR3-negative and CXCR3-positive naive CD8 T cells. Findings of the study overall: CXCR3-negative and CXCR3-positive naive cells shared comparable TRBV-TRBJ usage, but memory cells did not. For memory CD8+ cells diversity was much lower, but both naive subsets had comparably high diversity. The study found more hydrophobic TRB CDR3s in CXCR3-positive naive cells than in CXCR3-negative naive cells.

All TRB cDNA libraries came from 5' RACE performed with UMI labels. TCRdb processed the 5' RACE reads again and assigns one entry to each CDR3 protein, with no DNA. This sample's clone table lists tens of thousands of distinct CDR3 sequences. In regard to this clonotype: Its antigen is as yet unknown.

Identification of naive CD8+ T cells rested on CD45RO-CCR7+CD27+CD95- status. CDR3 length equals 17 residues. Looked up from germline, CDR1 is SQVTM and CDR2 is ANQGSEA. The V gene is TRBV29-1, the J gene TRBJ2-5; TCRdb gives TRBD2 as the D gene, but with no DNA this cannot be confirmed. The sequenced sample was naive CXCR3+ CD8+ T cells from blood. Subset described: CD45RO-CCR7+CD27+CD95- naive CD8+ T cells expressing CXCR3 (TNR3+). This clonotype was sampled from a human donor in good health. Some clones in this sample may be carry-over from other donors' samples. CDR3 residues: CSAGDVGTSGREETQYF.